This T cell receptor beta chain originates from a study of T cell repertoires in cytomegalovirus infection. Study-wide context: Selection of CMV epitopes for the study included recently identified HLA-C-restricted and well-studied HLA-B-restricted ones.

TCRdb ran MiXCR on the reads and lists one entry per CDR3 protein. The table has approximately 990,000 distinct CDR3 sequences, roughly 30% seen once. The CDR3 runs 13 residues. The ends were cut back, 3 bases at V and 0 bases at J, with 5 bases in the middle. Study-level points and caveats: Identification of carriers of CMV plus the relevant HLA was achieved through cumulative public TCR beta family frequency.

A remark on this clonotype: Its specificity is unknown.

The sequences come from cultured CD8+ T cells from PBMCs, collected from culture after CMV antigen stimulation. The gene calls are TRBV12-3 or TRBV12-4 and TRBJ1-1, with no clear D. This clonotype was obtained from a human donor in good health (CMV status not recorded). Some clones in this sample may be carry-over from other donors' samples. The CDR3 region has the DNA TGTGCCAGCAGTTTCAATCTGAACACTGAAGCTTTCTTT. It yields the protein CASSFNLNTEAFF.